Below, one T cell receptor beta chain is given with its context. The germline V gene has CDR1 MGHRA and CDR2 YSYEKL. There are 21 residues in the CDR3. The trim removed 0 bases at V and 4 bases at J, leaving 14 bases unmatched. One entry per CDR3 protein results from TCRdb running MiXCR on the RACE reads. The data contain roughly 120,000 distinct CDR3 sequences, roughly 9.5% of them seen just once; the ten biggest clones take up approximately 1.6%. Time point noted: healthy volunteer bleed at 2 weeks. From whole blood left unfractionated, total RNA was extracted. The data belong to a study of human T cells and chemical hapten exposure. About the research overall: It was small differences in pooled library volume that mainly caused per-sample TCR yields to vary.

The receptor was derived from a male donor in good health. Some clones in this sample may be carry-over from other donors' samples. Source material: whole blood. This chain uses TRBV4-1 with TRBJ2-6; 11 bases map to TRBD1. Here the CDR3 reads CASSQEDPDRGHFWGANVLTF. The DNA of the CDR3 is TGCGCCAGCAGCCAAGAGGATCCGGACAGGGGGCACTTTTGGGGGGCCAACGTCCTGACTTTC.